The source of this TCR beta chain is a study of T cell repertoires in cytomegalovirus infection. Across the whole study: Public TCR beta signatures provided an indication of both CMV infection and a matching HLA type.

Germline CDR1 is SGHAT and CDR2 is FQNNGV. The CDR3 is 13 amino acids. Trimming pared 1 base from V and 7 bases from J, leaving 11 bases between. TCRdb analysed the reads with MiXCR anew, one entry per CDR3 protein. The repertoire holds about 260,000 distinct CDR3 sequences, with around 9% as singletons. This clonotype was detected ten times or more. Antigen specificity is unknown. General study findings and limits: It was HLA-C-restricted CMV-specific TCR beta clonotypes that dominated the response ex vivo. Adding up the frequency of public TCR beta families identified people who carried CMV plus the relevant HLA.

This chain joins TRBV11-2 and TRBJ2-7, with D possibly matching TRBD1 (5 bases). This sequence originates from a human donor in good health (CMV status not recorded). Some clones in this sample may be carry-over from other donors' samples. Material for sequencing was PBMCs. The CDR3 sequence: CASSLATDREQYF. In nucleotides, the CDR3 is TGTGCCAGCAGCTTAGCGACAGACCGGGAGCAGTACTTC. The full variable domain, with the rest looked up from reference TRBV11-2 and TRBJ2-7, is EAGVAQSPRYKIIEKRQSVAFWCNPISGHATLYWYQQILGQGPKLLIQFQNNGVVDDSQLPKDRFSAERLKGVDSTLKIQPAKLEDSAVYLCASSLATDREQYFGPGTRLTVT.